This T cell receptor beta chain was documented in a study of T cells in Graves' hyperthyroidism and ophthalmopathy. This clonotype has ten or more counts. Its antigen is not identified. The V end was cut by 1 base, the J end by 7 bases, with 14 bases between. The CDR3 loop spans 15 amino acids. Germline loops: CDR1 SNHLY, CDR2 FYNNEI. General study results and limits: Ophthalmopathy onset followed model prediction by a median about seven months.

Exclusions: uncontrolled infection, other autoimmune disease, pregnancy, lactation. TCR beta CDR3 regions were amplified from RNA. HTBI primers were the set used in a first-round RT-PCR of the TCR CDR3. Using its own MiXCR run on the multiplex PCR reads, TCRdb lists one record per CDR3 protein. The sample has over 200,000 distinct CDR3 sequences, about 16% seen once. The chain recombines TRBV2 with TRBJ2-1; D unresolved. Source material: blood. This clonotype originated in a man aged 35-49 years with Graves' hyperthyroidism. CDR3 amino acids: CASSEGLYGRNEQFF. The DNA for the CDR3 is TGTGCCAGCAGTGAAGGCCTCTATGGTCGAAATGAGCAGTTCTTC. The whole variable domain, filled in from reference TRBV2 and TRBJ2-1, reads EPEVTQTPSHQVTQMGQEVILRCVPISNHLYFYWYRQILGQKVEFLVSFYNNEISEKSEIFDDQFSVERPDGSNFTLKIRSTKLEDSAMYFCASSEGLYGRNEQFFGPGTRLTVL.